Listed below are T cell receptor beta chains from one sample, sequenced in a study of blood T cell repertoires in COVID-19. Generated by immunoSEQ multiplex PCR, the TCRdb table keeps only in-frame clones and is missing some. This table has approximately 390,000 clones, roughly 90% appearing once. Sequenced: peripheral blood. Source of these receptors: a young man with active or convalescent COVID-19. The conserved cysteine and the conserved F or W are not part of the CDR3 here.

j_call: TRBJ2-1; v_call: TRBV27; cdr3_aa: ASSRDGLANNEQF
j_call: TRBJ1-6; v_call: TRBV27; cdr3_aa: ASSKGASSSYNSPLH
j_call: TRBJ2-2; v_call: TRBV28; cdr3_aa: ASSPPGQHTGELF
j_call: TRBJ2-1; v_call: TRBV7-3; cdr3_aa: ASSHREGLAGICGDYNEQF
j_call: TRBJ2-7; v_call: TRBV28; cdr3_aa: ASSLDRGYEQY
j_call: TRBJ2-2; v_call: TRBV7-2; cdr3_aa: ASSLGQSGELF
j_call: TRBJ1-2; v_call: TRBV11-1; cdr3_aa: ASSFQGRGGYT
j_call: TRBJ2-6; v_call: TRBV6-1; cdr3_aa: ASSEARIAGANVLT
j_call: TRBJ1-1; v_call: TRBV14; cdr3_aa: ASSPTRGGNTEAF
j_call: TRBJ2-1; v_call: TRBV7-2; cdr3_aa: ASTLGGENEQF
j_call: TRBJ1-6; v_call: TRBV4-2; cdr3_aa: ASSQDLRPNSPLH
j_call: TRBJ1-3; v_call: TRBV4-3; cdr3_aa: ASSPVSSGNTIY
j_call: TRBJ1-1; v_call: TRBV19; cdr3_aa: ASSTGGNTEAF
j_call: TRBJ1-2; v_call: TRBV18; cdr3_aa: ASSPPGTGYGYT
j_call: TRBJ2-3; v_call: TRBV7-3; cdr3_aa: ASSKSGGAVDTQY
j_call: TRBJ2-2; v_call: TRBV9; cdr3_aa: ASSVRQAPNTGELF
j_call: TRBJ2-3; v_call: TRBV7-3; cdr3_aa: ASSPAGSDTQY
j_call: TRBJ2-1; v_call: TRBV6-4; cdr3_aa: ASSELAGVAEQF
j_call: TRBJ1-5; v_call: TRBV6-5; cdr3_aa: ASSKTGGNQPQH
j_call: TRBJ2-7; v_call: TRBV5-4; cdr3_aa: ASSLVQSYEQY
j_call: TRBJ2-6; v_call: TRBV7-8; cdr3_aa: ASSLVPIVSSGANVLT
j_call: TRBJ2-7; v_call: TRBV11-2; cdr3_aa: ASSLDEQGGSYEQY
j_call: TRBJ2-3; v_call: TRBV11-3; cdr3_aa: ASSKGLAGLTDTQY
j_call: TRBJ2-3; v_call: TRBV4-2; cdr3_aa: ASSQAAGGGTDTQY
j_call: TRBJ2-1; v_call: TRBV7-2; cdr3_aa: ASSQSVGGLYEQF
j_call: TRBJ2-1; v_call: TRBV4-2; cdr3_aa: ASSGGRVYNEQF
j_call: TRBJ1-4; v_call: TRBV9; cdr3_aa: ASSAPDRGTGEKLF
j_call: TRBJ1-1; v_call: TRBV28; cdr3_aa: ASSGTDTEAF
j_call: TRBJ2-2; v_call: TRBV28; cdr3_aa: ASSLEQSTGELF
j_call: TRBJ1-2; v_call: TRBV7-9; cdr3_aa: ASSLADYGYT
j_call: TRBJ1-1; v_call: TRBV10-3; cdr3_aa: AIRGDRETNTEAF
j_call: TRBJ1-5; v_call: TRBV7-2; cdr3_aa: ASSQRDRDNQPQH
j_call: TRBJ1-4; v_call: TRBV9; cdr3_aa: ASSARGATNEKLF
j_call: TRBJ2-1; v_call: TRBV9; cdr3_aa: ASSVRGTGVNEQF
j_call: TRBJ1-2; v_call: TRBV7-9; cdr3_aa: ASSTPRAIYGYT
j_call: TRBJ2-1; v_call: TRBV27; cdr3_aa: ASSLSLDSYNEQF
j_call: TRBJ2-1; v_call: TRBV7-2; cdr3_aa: ASSLVAGAWGNEQF
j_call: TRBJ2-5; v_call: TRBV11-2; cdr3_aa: ASSPTGETQY
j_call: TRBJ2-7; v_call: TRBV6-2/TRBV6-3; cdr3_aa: ASSYLQVTSYEQY
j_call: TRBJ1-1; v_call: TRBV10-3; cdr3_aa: AISERRGGGTEAF
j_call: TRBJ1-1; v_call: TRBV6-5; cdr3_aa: ASSYVRGPEAF
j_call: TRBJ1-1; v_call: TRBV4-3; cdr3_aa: ASSRKWDTNTEAF
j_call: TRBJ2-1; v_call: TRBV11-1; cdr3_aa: ASSPSGLVYNEQF
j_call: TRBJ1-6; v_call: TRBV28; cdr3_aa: ASRDRDTNNSPLH
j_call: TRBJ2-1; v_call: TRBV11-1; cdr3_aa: ASSYEQGSWANEQF
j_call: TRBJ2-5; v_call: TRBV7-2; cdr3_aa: ASSKSATGVQETQY
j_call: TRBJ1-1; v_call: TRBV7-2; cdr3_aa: ASSSNQGGSEAF
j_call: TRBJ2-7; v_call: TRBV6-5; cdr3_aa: ASSYSSGPYEQY
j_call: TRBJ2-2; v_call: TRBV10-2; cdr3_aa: ASVSRGNTGELF